This entry concerns a single TCR beta chain. Profiled with immunoSEQ multiplex PCR; TCRdb holds only in-frame clones, not every one. Of approximately 130,000 clones listed, 85% were seen once; the top ten hold 3.5% to 5%. The record originates from a study of blood T cell repertoires in COVID-19. Trimming at V came to 5 bases and at J to 10 bases, leaving 6 bases not matched to a gene. The CDR3 is 14 residues long. Per germline, CDR1 SGHVS and CDR2 FNYEAQ. The material sequenced was peripheral blood. The TCR was taken from a human donor in a cohort sampled during active COVID-19. The V call is TRBV7-6, the J call TRBJ1-6; TRBD1 agrees at 9 bases. The CDR3 region is CASSPGQGESPLHF. The CDR3 bases are TGTGCCAGCAGCCCGGGACAGGGTGAATCACCCCTCCACTTT.